Below, 6 T cell receptor beta chains from the same sample are listed, as sequenced in a study of shared clonotypes between healthy human individuals. Only CD45RO-negative cells positively selected for CCR7 counted as naive CD8 cells, so terminally differentiated effector memory CD45RA+ cells were excluded. Sequencing was performed with immunoSEQ multiplex PCR; in TCRdb, only in-frame clones are kept and a portion is missing. The sample comprises about 2 million clones, about 95% of which are singletons, and 1.2% rests with the top ten. Sequenced input: naive CD8+ T cells sorted from blood. Receptors were obtained from a man younger than 35 in good health.

This chain uses TRBV11-3 with TRBJ2-7, with 9 nucleotides matching TRBD1. The CDR3 extends over 16 amino acids. V shed 5 bases and J 0 bases; nucleotides not matched to a gene: 8. CDR1 and CDR2 (germline): SGHNT, YENEEA. This CDR3 reads CASSKSGTGSSYEQYF. The CDR3 coding sequence is TGTGCCAGCAGCAAATCCGGGACAGGGAGCTCCTACGAGCAGTACTTC. Filled out from reference TRBV11-3 and TRBJ2-7, the complete variable domain reads EAGVVQSPRYKIIEKKQPVAFWCNPISGHNTLYWYLQNLGQGPELLIRYENEEAVDDSQLPKDRFSAERLKGVDSTLKIQPAELGDSAVYLCASSKSGTGSSYEQYFGPGTRLTVT.

The chain links TRBV29-1 to TRBJ2-3; TRBD2 matches at 12 bases. The CDR3 runs 15 residues. Germline CDR1 is SQVTM and CDR2 is ANQGSEA. The J segment lost 4 bases and the V segment lost 4 bases, leaving 6 bases of the junction unmatched. The CDR3 DNA reads TGCAGCGTTGGAGCTAGCGGGAGGGGGCCAGATACGCAGTATTTT. This gives the protein CSVGASGRGPDTQYF.

This clone showed up just a few times. The chain uses TRBV5-4 and TRBJ2-7; possible D gene TRBD1, 6 bases. Germline V gene data show CDR1 as SGHNT and CDR2 as YYREEE (reference sequence). The CDR3 sequence is 13 residues long. V was shortened by 0 bases and J by 4 bases, with 8 bases between the two germline ends. CDR3 region: CASSLDREYEQYF. The CDR3 bases are TGTGCCAGCAGCTTGGACAGGGAGTACGAGCAGTACTTC. The full variable domain, in which reference TRBV5-4 and TRBJ2-7 provide the parts outside the CDR3, is ETGVTQSPTHLIKTRGQQVTLRCSSQSGHNTVSWYQQALGQGPQFIFQYYREEENGRGNFPPRFSGLQFPNYSSELNVNALELDDSALYLCASSLDREYEQYFGPGTRLTVT.

The chain uses TRBV7-9 and TRBJ1-2; D is perhaps TRBD1 (5 bases). CDR3 length equals 17 residues. Germline V gene lookup returns CDR1 SEHNR and CDR2 FQNEAQ (reference sequence). The V and J ends lost 5 bases and 2 bases respectively, with 21 bases between them. CDR3 DNA sequence: TGTGCCAGCAGCCCCTCCCTGAGGGACGGTAGAAACTATGGCTACACCTTC. The encoded protein is CASSPSLRDGRNYGYTF.

The CDR3 spells CASSLTAGHPNNEQFF. The DNA for the CDR3 is TGTGCCAGCAGCTTAACGGCGGGACACCCTAACAATGAGCAGTTCTTC. This chain joins TRBV7-3 and TRBJ2-1; possibly TRBD1 or TRBD2 for D (6 bases each). The CDR3 loop spans 16 amino acids. With 0 bases removed from V and 5 bases from J, the gap between germline ends came to 14 bases. Germline CDR1 SGHTA, CDR2 FQGTGA.

The chain joins TRBV7-2 to TRBJ1-1, with D possibly TRBD1 on 6 matching bases. The CDR3 has 14 amino acids. In germline, CDR1 is SGHTA, CDR2 FQGNSA. V was shortened by 5 bases and J by 2 bases, with 12 bases between the two germline ends. CDR3 nucleotides: TGTGCCAGCAGCCTTACAGGGACAAACACTGAAGCTTTCTTT. Translation gives CASSLTGTNTEAFF. The entire variable domain, with the rest obtained from reference TRBV7-2 and TRBJ1-1, is as follows: GAGVSQSPSNKVTEKGKDVELRCDPISGHTALYWYRQSLGQGLEFLIYFQGNSAPDKSGLPSDRFSAERTGGSVSTLTIQRTQQEDSAVYLCASSLTGTNTEAFFGQGTRLTVV.